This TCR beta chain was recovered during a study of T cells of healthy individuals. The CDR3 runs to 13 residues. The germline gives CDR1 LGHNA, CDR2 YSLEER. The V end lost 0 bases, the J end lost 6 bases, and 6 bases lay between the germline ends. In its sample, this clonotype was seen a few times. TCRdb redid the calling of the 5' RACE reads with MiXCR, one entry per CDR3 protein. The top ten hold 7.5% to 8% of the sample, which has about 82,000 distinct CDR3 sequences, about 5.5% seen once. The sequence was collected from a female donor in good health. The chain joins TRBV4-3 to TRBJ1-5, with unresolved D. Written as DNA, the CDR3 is TGCGCCAGCAGCCAAGAAATCGCTCAGCCCCAGCATTTT. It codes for CASSQEIAQPQHF.